This TCR beta chain was profiled in a study of blood T cell repertoires in COVID-19. Turning to the study itself: PBMCs, B-cell-depleted T cells, or T cells were the source of the cDNA or gDNA that made up the material.

This clone has only a few counts. The germline CDR1 and CDR2 sequences are SGHTA and FQGNSA. The CDR3 extends over 15 amino acids. V dropped 5 bases and J dropped 2; count of bases not matched to a gene: 4. Original methodology: The authors estimated nucleated cell counts from reference gene primer amplification. Libraries were prepared by immunoSEQ multiplex PCR; TCRdb keeps only in-frame clonotypes and omits some of them. The V and J calls and clone size were taken over from that table, and D and trimming were inferred from the DNA. Seen here are under 150,000 clones, 85% to 90% observed once, and the top ten hold 1.2%.

The sequence was collected from a woman aged 25 to 45 with acute COVID-19. Sequencing was done on a sample of PBMCs or T cells enriched from blood (not recorded which). The rearrangement joins TRBV7-2 to TRBJ2-7, with 12 nucleotides matching TRBD2. CDR3 nucleotide sequence: TGTGCCAGCAGCCGCAGGACTAGCGGGACCTACGAGCAGTACTTC. Translating gives CASSRRTSGTYEQYF.